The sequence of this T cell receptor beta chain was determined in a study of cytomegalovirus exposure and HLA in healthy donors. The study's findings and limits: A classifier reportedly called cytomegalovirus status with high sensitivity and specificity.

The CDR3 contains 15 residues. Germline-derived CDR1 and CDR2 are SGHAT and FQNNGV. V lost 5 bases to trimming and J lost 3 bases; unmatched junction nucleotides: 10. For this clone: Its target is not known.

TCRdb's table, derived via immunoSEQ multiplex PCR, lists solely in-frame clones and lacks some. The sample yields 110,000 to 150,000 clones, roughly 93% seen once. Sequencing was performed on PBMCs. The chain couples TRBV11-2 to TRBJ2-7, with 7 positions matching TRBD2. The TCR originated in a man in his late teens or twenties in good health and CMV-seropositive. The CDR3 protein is CASSPRDYLDYEQYF. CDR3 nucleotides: TGTGCCAGCAGCCCCCGGGACTACCTAGACTACGAGCAGTACTTC.